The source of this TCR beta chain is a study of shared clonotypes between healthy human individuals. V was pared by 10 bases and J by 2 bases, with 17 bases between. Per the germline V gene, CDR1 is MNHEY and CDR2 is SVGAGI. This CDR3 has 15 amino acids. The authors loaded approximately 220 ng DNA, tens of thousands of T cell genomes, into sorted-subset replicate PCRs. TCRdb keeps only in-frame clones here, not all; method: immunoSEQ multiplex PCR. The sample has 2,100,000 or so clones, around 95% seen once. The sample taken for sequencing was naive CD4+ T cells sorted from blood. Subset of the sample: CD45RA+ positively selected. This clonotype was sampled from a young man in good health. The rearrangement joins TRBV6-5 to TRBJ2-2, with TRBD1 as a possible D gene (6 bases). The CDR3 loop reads CATKWGQTNTGELFF. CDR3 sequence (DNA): TGTGCCACCAAGTGGGGGCAGACCAACACCGGGGAGCTGTTTTTT.